The clone carrying this TCR beta chain appeared a single time. This sample was included in a study of blood T cell repertoires in COVID-19. At the level of the study: Samples of COVID-19 (acute and convalescent) were obtained from the United States, Italy and Spain. Nucleic acid was either cDNA or gDNA, and it came from T cells, B-cell-depleted T cells, or PBMCs.

Per the original methods: It was from reference gene primer amplification that nucleated cell counts were estimated. The repertoire was sequenced with immunoSEQ multiplex PCR; TCRdb's copy has only in-frame clones and lacks some. Clone size and the V and J calls come from that table; the DNA yielded D and trimming. The sample shows about 340,000 clones, approximately 82% of them seen only once. The CDR3 runs 15 residues. Germline V gene lookup returns CDR1 SGHRS and CDR2 YFSETQ. Trimming stripped 5 bases from V and 2 bases from J, with 17 bases between. The chain carries TRBV5-1 and TRBJ2-7; TRBD2 is a possible D gene (5 bases). Sequenced input: peripheral blood. The receptor comes from a young man with active or convalescent COVID-19. CDR3 in DNA: TGCGCCAGCAGTAGGTCTCAGCGGCAGGCCTACGAGCAGTACTTC. Its translation is CASSRSQRQAYEQYF.